This TCR beta chain was captured by sequencing in a study of cytomegalovirus exposure and HLA in healthy donors. Whole-study findings and limits: A later analysis found most CMV-associated TCR beta chains apparently HLA-restricted. Productive rates of about 87% or about 30% were seen for most TCR beta V segments in an earlier analysis. Later analysis associated a missense DCLRE1C variant with TCR beta V- and J-gene trimming. TRBV6-2, TRBV6-3 and some other V segments were unresolvable in 87-base-pair reads.

Concerning this clone: Antigen unknown. It is likely a read error, because the conserved phenylalanine at the end of the CDR3 is missing.

The germline CDR1 and CDR2 sequences are MDHEN and SYDVKM. The CDR3 extends over 14 amino acids. V lost 6 bases and J 3 bases, leaving 12 bases between the germline ends. The PCR contained 60 Vbeta and 13 Jbeta primers. The table came from immunoSEQ multiplex PCR; TCRdb's copy has only in-frame clones and leaves some out. Reported are more than 60,000 clones; the ten largest clones contain about 15%. The sequenced material came from PBMCs. The receptor comes from a boy aged 5-17 years in good health and CMV-seronegative. The chain has TRBV28 and TRBJ1-5, with D perhaps matching TRBD1 (6 bases). CDR3 sequence reads: CASRLTGLNQPQHL. The CDR3 DNA reads TGTGCCAGCAGGCTAACAGGGCTCAATCAGCCCCAGCATCTT.